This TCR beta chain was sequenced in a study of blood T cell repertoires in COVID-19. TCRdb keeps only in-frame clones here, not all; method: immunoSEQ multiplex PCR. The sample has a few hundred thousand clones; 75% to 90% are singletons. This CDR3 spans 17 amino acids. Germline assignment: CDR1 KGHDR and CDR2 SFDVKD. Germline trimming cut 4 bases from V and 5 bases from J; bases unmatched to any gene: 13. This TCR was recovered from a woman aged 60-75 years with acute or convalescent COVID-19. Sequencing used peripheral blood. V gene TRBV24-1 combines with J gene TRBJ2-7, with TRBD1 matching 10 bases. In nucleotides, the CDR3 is TGTGCCACCAGTGACCCGTCGGGACAGGGGTCTTTGGACGAGCAGTACTTC. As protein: CATSDPSGQGSLDEQYF.